Listed here are 5 T cell receptor beta chains from one sample, sequenced in a study of radiotherapy plus CTLA-4 blockade in lung cancer (dated by TCRdb to the late 2010s). The library was made by the immunoSEQ multiplex PCR assay. TCRdb provides this immuneACCESS table in a form limited to in-frame rearrangements. Some clones are lacking; in checked studies, under half of them reflect an unresolved V gene, and why the rest are absent is not known. This sample is represented by about 76,000 clones; about 79% of them were singletons. Approximately 22% of the sample rests with the top ten. Here the sequenced sample was peripheral blood, taken from a patient treated with radiotherapy plus ipilimumab. All receptors derive from a human donor with non-small cell lung cancer whose response to radiotherapy plus ipilimumab could not be evaluated. Some clones in this sample may be carry-over from other donors' samples.

The table lists this clone with a count of one. This rearrangement joins TRBV13 to TRBJ1-4; 7 bases are a match to TRBD1. The ends lost 4 bases at V and 5 bases at J; junction bases unmatched: 7. CDR1 is PRHDT and CDR2 is FYEKMQ in the germline V gene (reference sequence). The CDR3 is 15 residues long. The CDR3: CASSSTGEANEKLFF. DNA for the CDR3: TGTGCCAGCAGCTCAACAGGGGAGGCAAATGAAAAACTGTTTTTT.

The chain joins TRBV4-1 to TRBJ2-5; D possibly corresponds to TRBD1 (5 bases). The DNA end is more similar to TRBJ2-7, so the J call may be wrong. Looked up from germline, CDR1 is MGHRA and CDR2 is YSYEKL. The CDR3 length is 16 residues. The CDR3 sequence: CASSQGLGLGTYEQYF. CDR3 coding DNA: TGCGCCAGCAGCCAAGGTTTGGGGCTTGGCACCTACGAGCAGTACTTC.

This clone showed up just a few times. This rearrangement joins TRBV6-1 to TRBJ1-2, with unresolved D. Germline CDR1 reads MNHNS; CDR2 reads SASEGT. This CDR3 comprises 13 residues. Deletions cut 5 bases from V and 0 bases from J, with 7 bases between. CDR3 DNA sequence: TGTGCCAGCAGTACTAGCACTAACTATGGCTACACCTTC. This encodes CASSTSTNYGYTF.

This clone showed up just a few times. The chain combines TRBV27 with TRBJ2-1; TRBD2 agrees at 10 bases. V dropped 5 bases and J dropped 4; count of bases not matched to a gene: 8. CDR1 is MNHEY, CDR2 SMNVEV, per germline (reference sequence). The CDR3 contains 16 residues. CDR3 DNA sequence: TGTGCCAGCAGTCCGTTTGCTAGCGGGGGATACAATGAGCAGTTCTTC. Translation: CASSPFASGGYNEQFF.

This clone was picked up one time. Here the CDR3 DNA reads TGTGCCACCAGCAGAGCCAGGGTTCGCGAAAAACTGTTTTTT. Encoded protein: CATSRARVREKLFF. This sequence joins TRBV15 and TRBJ1-4, with a possible D match to TRBD1 (5 bases). The germline V and J ends were trimmed by 1 base and 8 bases, with 11 bases remaining between them. Germline V gene data show CDR1 as LNHNV and CDR2 as YYDKDF (reference sequence). The CDR3 runs to 14 residues.